The source of this T cell receptor (beta chain) is a study of blood T cell repertoires in COVID-19. Study in general: Sites across the United States, Italy and Spain contributed samples from acute and convalescent COVID-19. PBMCs, B-cell-depleted T cells, or T cells provided the cDNA or gDNA that made up the material.

In the authors' methods: The authors estimated nucleated cell counts from reference gene primer amplification. Measured with immunoSEQ multiplex PCR; TCRdb has only the in-frame clones, and not every one. V, J and clone size are those of that table, while D and trimming were read from the DNA. The table lists under 200,000 clones, around 72% of them singletons. The sequence was obtained from an elderly woman with acute or convalescent COVID-19. The sequenced material came from peripheral blood.

The CDR3 DNA reads TGTGCCAGCAGTTACTACCTCAGATTAATGAACACTGAAGCTTTCTTT. Translation gives CASSYYLRLMNTEAFF. V gene TRBV6-2 or TRBV6-3 combines with J gene TRBJ1-1, with D uncertain. Germline V gene data show CDR1 as MNHEY and CDR2 as SVGEGT. The CDR3 loop spans 16 amino acids. Trimming cost V 1 base and J 0 bases, with 12 bases left between them.